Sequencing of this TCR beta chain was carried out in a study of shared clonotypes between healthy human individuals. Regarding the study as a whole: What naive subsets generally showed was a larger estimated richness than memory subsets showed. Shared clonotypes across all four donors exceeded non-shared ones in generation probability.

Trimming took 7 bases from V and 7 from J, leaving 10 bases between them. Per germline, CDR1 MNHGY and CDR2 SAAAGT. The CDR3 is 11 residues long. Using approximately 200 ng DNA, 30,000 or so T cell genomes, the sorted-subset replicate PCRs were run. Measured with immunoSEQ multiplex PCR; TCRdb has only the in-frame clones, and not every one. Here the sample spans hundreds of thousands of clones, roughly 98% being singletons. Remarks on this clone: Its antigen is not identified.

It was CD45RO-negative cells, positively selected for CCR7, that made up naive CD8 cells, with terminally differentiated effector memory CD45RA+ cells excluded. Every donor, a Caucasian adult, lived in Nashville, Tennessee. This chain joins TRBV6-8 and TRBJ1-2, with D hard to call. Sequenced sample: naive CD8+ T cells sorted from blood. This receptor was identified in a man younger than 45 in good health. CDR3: CASTGDGGYTF. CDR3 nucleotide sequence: TGTGCCAGCACTGGGGATGGTGGCTACACCTTC.